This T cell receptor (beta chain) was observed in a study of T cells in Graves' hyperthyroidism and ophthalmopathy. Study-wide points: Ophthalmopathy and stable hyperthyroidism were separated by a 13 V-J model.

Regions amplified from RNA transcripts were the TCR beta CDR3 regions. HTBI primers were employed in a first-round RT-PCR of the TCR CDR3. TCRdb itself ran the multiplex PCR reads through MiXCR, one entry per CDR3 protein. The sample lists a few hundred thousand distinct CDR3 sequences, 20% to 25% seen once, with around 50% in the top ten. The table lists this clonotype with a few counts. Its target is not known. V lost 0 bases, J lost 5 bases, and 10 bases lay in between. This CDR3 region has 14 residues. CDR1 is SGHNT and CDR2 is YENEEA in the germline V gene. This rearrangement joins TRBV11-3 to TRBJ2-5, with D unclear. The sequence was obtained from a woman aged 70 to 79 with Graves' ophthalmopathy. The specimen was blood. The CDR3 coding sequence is TGTGCCAGCAGCTTAGACAGGTTCGCGGAGACCCAGTACTTC. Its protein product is CASSLDRFAETQYF.